This TCR beta chain was sequenced in a study of T cells in Graves' hyperthyroidism and ophthalmopathy. The authors deemed Graves' hyperthyroidism stable absent ophthalmopathy progression within 18 months. Germline V gene sequence: CDR1 SGHTA, CDR2 FQGTGA. This CDR3 has 16 residues. Trimming at V came to 0 bases and at J to 2 bases, leaving 2 bases not matched to a gene. RNA transcripts yielded amplified TCR beta CDR3 regions. HTBI primers were the set used in a first-round RT-PCR of the TCR CDR3. TCRdb independently ran MiXCR on the multiplex PCR reads; one entry per CDR3 protein. The sample records about 350,000 distinct CDR3 sequences, 11% to 15% being singletons.

This clonotype was obtained from a woman under 40 with Graves' hyperthyroidism. Material: blood. The rearrangement links TRBV7-3 to TRBJ2-1; TRBD2 aligns across 9 bases. This CDR3 is CASSLTAGGTYNEQFF. DNA of the CDR3: TGTGCCAGCAGCTTAACAGCGGGGGGCACCTACAATGAGCAGTTCTTC. Drawing the rest from reference TRBV7-3 and TRBJ2-1, the complete variable domain is GAGVSQTPSNKVTEKGKYVELRCDPISGHTALYWYRQSLGQGPEFLIYFQGTGAADDSGLPNDRFFAVRPEGSVSTLKIQRTERGDSAVYLCASSLTAGGTYNEQFFGPGTRLTVL.